This T cell receptor (beta chain) originates from a study of response to subunit inactivated influenza vaccine. TCRdb analysed the RT-PCR reads with MiXCR anew, one entry per CDR3 protein. The table has around 600,000 distinct CDR3 sequences, 11% seen once. These data also featured in a second study, about T cells expressing NK-cell markers. That paper adds: Beta-chain TCR cDNA was generated via 5'RACE template switching with UMIs. Underlying the TCR beta repertoires were sorted CD3+CD56+NKG2C+, CD3+CD56+NKG2C- and CD3+CD56-NKG2C+ T cells. The sequencing cohort of eight donors included seven HCMV-seropositive individuals and one seronegative individual. Similarly, these clonotypes led the CD3+CD56-NKG2C+ fraction as well in several donors.

The TCR was taken from a man between 50 and 59 years old who received an inactivated influenza vaccine. Sequenced here: PBMCs from blood, sampled on the day of vaccination.

The CDR3 DNA reads as TGTGCCAGCACTACCCAGACGGGAACTGAAGCTTTCTTT. Translation gives CASTTQTGTEAFF. The chain uses TRBV12-3 or TRBV12-4 and TRBJ1-1; D is unclear. V dropped 7 bases and J dropped 5 bases, with 14 bases sitting between them. CDR3 length equals 13 residues.